The 21 T cell receptor beta chains in this list originate from one sample, sequenced in a study of CD8 T cells in ankylosing spondylitis. Notes on the study in general: Ankylosing spondylitis blood appeared to be characterized by a TCR beta motif of eight highly homologous variants.

These receptors lack a known antigen. TCRdb re-called the 5' RACE reads with MiXCR, one entry per CDR3 protein. This table has a few hundred thousand distinct CDR3 sequences, 12% appearing once. The sample consisted of blood, either unsorted or a sorted T cell fraction (not recorded which). Receptor source: a male donor with ankylosing spondylitis.

This clonotype was seen at least ten times. The V gene is TRBV20-1, the J gene TRBJ2-1; 9 bases match TRBD1. Germline V gives CDR1 DFQATT, CDR2 SNEGSKA (reference sequence). The CDR3 spans 14 residues. V was pared by 5 bases and J by 3 bases, with 5 bases of the junction left unmatched. This chain's CDR3 is CSAREGQGYNEQFF. The DNA of the CDR3 is TGCAGTGCTCGTGAGGGACAGGGCTACAATGAGCAGTTCTTC.

The chain links TRBV7-2 to TRBJ2-7; tentatively, D is TRBD1 or TRBD2 (5 bases each). CDR1 is SGHTA, CDR2 FQGNSA, per germline. The V end lost 0 bases, the J end lost 3 bases, and 9 bases lay between the germline ends. CDR3 length: 14 amino acids. CDR3 sequence (DNA): TGTGCCAGCAGCTTAGCGGGACGGAGCTACGAGCAGTACTTC. The encoded protein is CASSLAGRSYEQYF.

The chain couples TRBV20-1 to TRBJ2-5, with 9 bases fitting TRBD2. The V gene's germline CDR1 is DFQATT and CDR2 SNEGSKA (reference sequence). The CDR3 length is 14 residues. V was pared by 5 bases and J by 4 bases, with 8 bases of the junction left unmatched. CDR3 in amino acids: CSAPTSGRPETQYF. The CDR3 DNA is TGCAGTGCTCCAACTAGCGGGCGGCCAGAGACCCAGTACTTC.

This clonotype has a handful of counts. This chain links TRBV11-2 with TRBJ2-7; no clear D. Germline V gene lookup returns CDR1 SGHAT and CDR2 FQNNGV. V was cut by 1 base and J by 8 bases, with 12 bases left in between. The CDR3 sequence is 13 residues long. In DNA form, the CDR3 reads TGTGCCAGCAGCTTAGGAGCAGGCGAGCAGCAGTACGTC. This translates into CASSLGAGEQQYV.

This chain connects TRBV7-9 to TRBJ2-1, with TRBD2 as a possible D gene (5 bases). CDR3 length equals 16 residues. Trimming cost V 7 bases and J 3 bases, with 19 bases left between them. Germline V gene lookup returns CDR1 SEHNR and CDR2 FQNEAQ (reference sequence). CDR3 coding DNA: TGTGCCAGCACCGCCAGCTACCGAGCGGACTACAATGAGCAGTTCTTC. Its protein product is CASTASYRADYNEQFF.

This clonotype was picked up a small number of times. V and J are TRBV7-8 and TRBJ1-1; 8 positions agree with TRBD1. This CDR3 contains 16 residues. The V segment lost 1 base and the J segment 6 bases; nucleotides outside the gene matches: 10. The germline V gene has CDR1 SGHVS and CDR2 FQNEAQ. CDR3 DNA: TGTGCCAGCAGCTTAGAGTTCGGACAGGGATGGTCTGAAGCTTTCTTT. It specifies CASSLEFGQGWSEAFF.

This clonotype was detected ten times or more. This rearrangement joins TRBV20-1 to TRBJ2-3; no firm D call. The CDR3 spans 11 residues. With 3 bases removed from V and 5 bases from J, the gap between germline ends came to 6 bases. Germline V gene data show CDR1 as DFQATT and CDR2 as SNEGSKA (reference sequence). In nucleotides, the CDR3 is TGCAGTGCTAGGATCGGAGATACGCAGTATTTT. Its protein product is CSARIGDTQYF.

At least ten counts were recorded for this clonotype. The genes are TRBV12-3 or TRBV12-4 and TRBJ2-1; D is perhaps TRBD1 (5 bases). The CDR3 is 13 amino acids. V lost 3 bases and J 4 bases, leaving 7 bases between the germline ends. The CDR3 nucleotides read TGTGCCAGCAGTTTTTACAGGTACAATGAGCAGTTCTTC. Amino acids: CASSFYRYNEQFF.

This clonotype was picked up a small number of times. The V gene is TRBV20-1, the J gene TRBJ2-1; 8 bases line up with TRBD1. The germline V gene encodes CDR1 DFQATT and CDR2 SNEGSKA (reference sequence). The CDR3 is 14 amino acids. The V segment lost 5 bases and the J segment 5 bases; nucleotides outside the gene matches: 8. The CDR3 coding sequence is TGCAGTGCTGGGACAGGAGTTGTCCACAATGAGCAGTTCTTC. Translating gives CSAGTGVVHNEQFF.

This clonotype was detected many times. The chain uses TRBV5-1 and TRBJ2-7; 10 bases align to TRBD1. The CDR3 is made up of 15 amino acids. Germline CDR1 SGHRS, CDR2 YFSETQ. V lost 0 bases, J lost 4 bases, and 4 bases stayed unmatched. The chain's CDR3 is CASSLEGQGSYEQYF. For the CDR3, the DNA is TGCGCCAGCAGCTTGGAGGGACAGGGGTCGTACGAGCAGTACTTC.

V and J are TRBV9 and TRBJ2-5; the match to TRBD2 covers 7 bases. CDR3 length: 16 amino acids. Trimming at V came to 0 bases and at J to 1 base, leaving 6 bases not matched to a gene. The germline gives CDR1 SGDLS, CDR2 YYNGEE. CDR3 sequence (DNA): TGTGCCAGCAGCGTAGGAGCGGGAAGAGGCCAAGAGACCCAGTACTTC. This sequence encodes CASSVGAGRGQETQYF.

V and J are TRBV7-9 and TRBJ2-1; 9 bases map to TRBD1. The length of the CDR3 is 15 residues. Germline V gene lookup returns CDR1 SEHNR and CDR2 FQNEAQ (reference sequence). J was trimmed by 8 bases and V by 1 base; bases with no gene match: 6. CDR3 in DNA: TGTGCCAGCAGCTTAGGGACAGGGGCTTTAGATGAGCAGTTCTTC. Encoded protein: CASSLGTGALDEQFF.

This clonotype was observed a handful of times. The chain recombines TRBV7-2 with TRBJ2-1, with 8 bases that match TRBD2. The CDR3 sequence is 15 residues long. The trim removed 0 bases at V and 8 bases at J, leaving 6 bases unmatched. Germline assignment: CDR1 SGHTA and CDR2 FQGNSA. The CDR3 reads CASSLAGLERDEQFF. The CDR3, as DNA: TGTGCCAGCAGCTTAGCGGGACTAGAACGGGATGAGCAGTTCTTC.

The chain has TRBV20-1 and TRBJ2-1, with 9 bases that match TRBD2. Trimming took 5 bases from V and 3 from J; bases not matched to a gene: 5. CDR1 and CDR2 from the germline V gene are DFQATT and SNEGSKA (reference sequence). There are 14 residues in the CDR3. CDR3 amino acids: CSAWTSVDYNEQFF. Written as DNA, the CDR3 is TGCAGTGCTTGGACTAGCGTCGACTACAATGAGCAGTTCTTC.

This clonotype has at least ten counts. V usage is TRBV20-1 and J usage is TRBJ1-1; no clear D. Between the trimmed V and J ends, which lost 4 bases and 11 bases, there was a span of 14 bases. The CDR3 is 11 amino acids. Looked up from germline, CDR1 is DFQATT and CDR2 is SNEGSKA (reference sequence). CDR3 protein: CSAIRGLEAFF. The CDR3, as DNA: TGCAGTGCTATCAGAGGGTTGGAGGCTTTCTTT.

This chain uses TRBV5-1 with TRBJ1-1; D unresolved. V lost 0 bases, J lost 1 base, and 13 bases lay in between. The CDR3 sequence is 16 residues long. Germline CDR1 and CDR2: SGHRS and YFSETQ. The CDR3 protein is CASSLERSPRNTEAFF. The CDR3, as DNA: TGCGCCAGCAGCTTGGAGAGGTCCCCCCGGAACACTGAAGCTTTCTTT. Variable domain in full (rest from reference TRBV5-1 and TRBJ1-1): KAGVTQTPRYLIKTRGQQVTLSCSPISGHRSVSWYQQTPGQGLQFLFEYFSETQRNKGNFPGRFSGRQFSNSRSEMNVSTLELGDSALYLCASSLERSPRNTEAFFGQGTRLTVV.

This clonotype was seen repeatedly, ten times or more. The chain links TRBV12-3 or TRBV12-4 to TRBJ1-1, with 8 bases lining up with TRBD1. Trimming took 5 bases from V and 10 from J; bases not matched to a gene: 12. This CDR3 spans 14 amino acids. CDR3 DNA sequence: TGTGCCAGCAGTGGACAGGGATTTGTGTTCAGAGCTTTCTTT. Translating gives CASSGQGFVFRAFF.

The CDR3 DNA follows: TGCGCCAGCAGCGGGGGGACAGCTTATGATGGCTACACCTTC. Protein product: CASSGGTAYDGYTF. The chain employs TRBV5-1 and TRBJ1-2, with 7 bases that match TRBD1. CDR1 SGHRS and CDR2 YFSETQ come from the germline V gene. V lost 4 bases and J lost 6; bases outside the gene matches: 9. This CDR3 region has 14 residues.

The gene calls are TRBV29-1 and TRBJ1-1; D is undetermined. Germline CDR1 and CDR2: SQVTM and ANQGSEA. The V and J ends lost 0 bases and 0 bases respectively, with 11 bases between them. CDR3 size: 15 residues. The CDR3 DNA reads TGCAGCGTTGAAGATCGGGTGGGTATGAACACTGAAGCTTTCTTT. Translated, it gives CSVEDRVGMNTEAFF.

The chain links TRBV4-2 to TRBJ1-4; no definite D call. V was cut by 7 bases and J by 3 bases, with 15 bases left in between. Germline V gene sequence: CDR1 LGHNA, CDR2 YNFKEQ. The CDR3 runs 15 residues. CDR3 sequence reads: CASKGLDRANEKLFF. The CDR3 coding sequence is TGTGCCAGCAAGGGTCTCGATCGGGCTAATGAAAAACTGTTTTTT.

This clonotype was observed many times. The chain carries TRBV12-3 or TRBV12-4 and TRBJ1-2, with 8 bases fitting TRBD1. The CDR3 is made up of 13 amino acids. The trim removed 6 bases at V and 7 bases at J, leaving 7 bases unmatched. CDR3 sequence reads: CASRPGQGGGYTF. As DNA, the CDR3 is TGTGCCAGCAGGCCCGGACAGGGTGGTGGCTACACCTTC.